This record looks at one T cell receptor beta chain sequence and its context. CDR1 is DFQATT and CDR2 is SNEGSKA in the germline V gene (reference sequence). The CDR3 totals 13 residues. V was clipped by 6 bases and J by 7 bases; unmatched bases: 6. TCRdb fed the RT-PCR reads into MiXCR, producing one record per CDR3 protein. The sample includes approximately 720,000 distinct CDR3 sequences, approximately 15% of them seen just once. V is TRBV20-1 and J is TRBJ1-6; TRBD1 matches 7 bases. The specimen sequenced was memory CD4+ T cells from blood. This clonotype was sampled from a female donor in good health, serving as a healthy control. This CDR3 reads CSAPDRLNSPLHF. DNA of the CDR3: TGCAGTGCCCCGGACAGGTTAAATTCACCCCTCCACTTT.